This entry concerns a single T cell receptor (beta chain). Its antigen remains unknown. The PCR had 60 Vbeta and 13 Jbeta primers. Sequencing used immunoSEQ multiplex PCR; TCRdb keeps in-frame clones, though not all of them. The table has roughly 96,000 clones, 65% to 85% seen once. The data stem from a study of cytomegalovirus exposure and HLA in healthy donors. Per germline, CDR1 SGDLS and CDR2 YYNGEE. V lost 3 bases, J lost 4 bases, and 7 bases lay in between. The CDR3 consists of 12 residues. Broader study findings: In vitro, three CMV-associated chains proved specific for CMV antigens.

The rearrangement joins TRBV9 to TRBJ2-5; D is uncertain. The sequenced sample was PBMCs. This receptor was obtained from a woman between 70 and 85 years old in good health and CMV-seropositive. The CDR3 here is CASSGQRETQYF. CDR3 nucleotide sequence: TGTGCCAGCAGCGGACAAAGAGAGACCCAGTACTTC.